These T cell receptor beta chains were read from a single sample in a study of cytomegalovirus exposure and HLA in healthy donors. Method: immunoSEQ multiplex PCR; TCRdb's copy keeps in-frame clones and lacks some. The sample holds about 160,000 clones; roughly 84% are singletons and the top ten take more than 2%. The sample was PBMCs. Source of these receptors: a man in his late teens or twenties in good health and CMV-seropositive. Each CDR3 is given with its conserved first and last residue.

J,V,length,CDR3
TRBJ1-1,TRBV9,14,CASSVGTMNTEAFF
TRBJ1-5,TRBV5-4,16,CASSPVRQSGNQPQHF
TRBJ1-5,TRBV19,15,CASSDPGHSNQPQHF
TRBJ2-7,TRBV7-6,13,CASSGTDQYEQYF
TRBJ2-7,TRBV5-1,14,CASSLPGNSYEQYF
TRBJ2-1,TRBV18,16,CASSPLAGDLGNEQFF
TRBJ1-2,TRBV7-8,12,CASSLEGYGYTF
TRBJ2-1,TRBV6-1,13,CASKRQGANEQFF
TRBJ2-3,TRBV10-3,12,CAISNNTDTQYF
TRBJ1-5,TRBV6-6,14,CASSYGQGIQPQHF
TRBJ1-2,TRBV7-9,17,CASSPPLGQVGGYGYTF
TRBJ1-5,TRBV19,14,CASSESGGSQPQHF
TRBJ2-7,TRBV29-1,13,CSVDKGASGEQYF
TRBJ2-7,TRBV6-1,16,CASSESSGTGAAEQYF
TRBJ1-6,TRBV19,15,CASSPGGGRNSPLHF
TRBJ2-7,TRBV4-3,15,CASSHGQGAFGEQYF
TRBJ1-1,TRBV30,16,CAWKTLQRTANTEAFF
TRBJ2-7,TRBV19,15,CASSIGTGGPYEQYF
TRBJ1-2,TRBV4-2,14,CASSQADRVDGYTF
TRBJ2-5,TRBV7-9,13,CASSRDSQETQYF
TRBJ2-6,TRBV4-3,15,CASSPVVAGANGLTF
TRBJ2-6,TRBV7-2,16,CANAPRQSSGANVLTF
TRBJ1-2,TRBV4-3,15,CASSQEEDSNYGYTF
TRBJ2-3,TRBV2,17,CANRLAEPSISTDTQYF
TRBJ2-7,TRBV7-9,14,CASSRPPGSYEQYF
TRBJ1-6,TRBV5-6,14,CASNHRGSNSPLHF
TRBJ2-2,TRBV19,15,CASSVDRGRAGELFF
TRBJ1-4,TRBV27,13,CASSGQGHEKLFF
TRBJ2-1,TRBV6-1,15,CASKLLLPPNNEQFF
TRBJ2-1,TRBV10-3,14,CAISGTGGPWEQFF
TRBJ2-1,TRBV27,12,CASSTGGNEQFF
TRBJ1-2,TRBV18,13,CASSPLSSEGYTF
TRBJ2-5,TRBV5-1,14,CASSSGGLWETQYF
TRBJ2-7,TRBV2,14,CASRGDGGGTEQYF
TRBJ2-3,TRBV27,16,CAGSPPGLAGADTQYF
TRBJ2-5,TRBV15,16,CATSRGSGGAGETQYF
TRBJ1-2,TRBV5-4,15,CASSPTRQASYGYTF
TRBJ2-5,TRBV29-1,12,CSVVQGPETQYF
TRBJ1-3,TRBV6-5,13,CASRRTGGNTIYF
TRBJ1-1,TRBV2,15,CASTPGAGMNTEAFF
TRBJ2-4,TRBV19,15,CASSIGTSAKNIQYF
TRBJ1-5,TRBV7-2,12,CASQQGNQPQHF
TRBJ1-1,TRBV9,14,CASSASTGTTEAFF
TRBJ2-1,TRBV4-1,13,CASSRSGGLAKFF
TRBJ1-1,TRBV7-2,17,CASSLVGVAGGYTEAFF
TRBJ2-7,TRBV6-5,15,CASSFQGARTYEQYF
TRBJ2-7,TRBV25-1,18,CASSEYPGQGAGFHEQYF
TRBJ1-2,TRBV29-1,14,CSVEFNMGGGGYTF
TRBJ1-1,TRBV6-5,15,CASRPYRGGNTEAFF
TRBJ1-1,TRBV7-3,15,CASSLFQGVYTEAFF
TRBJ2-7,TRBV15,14,CATSTAGQGGEQYF
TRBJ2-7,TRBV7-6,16,CASSPGDSGGPYEQYF
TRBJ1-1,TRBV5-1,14,CASSFTNGWTEAFF
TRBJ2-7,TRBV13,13,CASSLYQSHEQYF
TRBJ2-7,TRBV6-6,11,CASAGSYEQYF